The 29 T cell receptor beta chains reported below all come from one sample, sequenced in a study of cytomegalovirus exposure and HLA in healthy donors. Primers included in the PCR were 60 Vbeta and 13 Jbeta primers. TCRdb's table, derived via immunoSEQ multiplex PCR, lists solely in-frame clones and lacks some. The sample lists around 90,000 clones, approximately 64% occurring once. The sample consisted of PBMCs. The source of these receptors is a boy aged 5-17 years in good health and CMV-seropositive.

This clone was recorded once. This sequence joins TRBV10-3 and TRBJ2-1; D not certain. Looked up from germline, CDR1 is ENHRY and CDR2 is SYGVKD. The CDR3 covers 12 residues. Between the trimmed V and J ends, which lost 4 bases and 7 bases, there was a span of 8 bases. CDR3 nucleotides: TGTGCCATCAGTGGGGCCCAGAATGAGCAGTTCTTC. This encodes CAISGAQNEQFF.

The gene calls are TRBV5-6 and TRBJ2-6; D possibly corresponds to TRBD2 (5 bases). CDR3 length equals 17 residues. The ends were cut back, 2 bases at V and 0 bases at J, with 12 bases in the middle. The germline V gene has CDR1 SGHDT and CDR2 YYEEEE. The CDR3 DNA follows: TGTGCCAGCAGCTTCGGAGGTTTTTACTCTGGGGCCAACGTCCTGACTTTC. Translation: CASSFGGFYSGANVLTF. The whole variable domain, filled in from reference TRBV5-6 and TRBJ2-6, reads DAGVTQSPTHLIKTRGQQVTLRCSPKSGHDTVSWYQQALGQGPQFIFQYYEEEERQRGNFPDRFSGHQFPNYSSELNVNALLLGDSALYLCASSFGGFYSGANVLTFGAGSRLTVL.

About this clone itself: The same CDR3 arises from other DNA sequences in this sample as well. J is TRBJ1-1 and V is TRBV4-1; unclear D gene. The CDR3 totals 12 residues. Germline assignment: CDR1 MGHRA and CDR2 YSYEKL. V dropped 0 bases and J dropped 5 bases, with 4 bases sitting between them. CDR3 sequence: CASSQDRTEAFF. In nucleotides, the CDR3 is TGCGCCAGCAGCCAAGATCGTACTGAAGCTTTCTTT.

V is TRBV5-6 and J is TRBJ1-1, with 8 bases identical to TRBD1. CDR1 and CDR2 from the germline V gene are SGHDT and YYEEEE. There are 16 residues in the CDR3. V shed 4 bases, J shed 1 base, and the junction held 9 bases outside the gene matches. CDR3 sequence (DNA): TGTGCCAGCAGCACCCGACAGGGGCCCTGGAACACTGAAGCTTTCTTT. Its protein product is CASSTRQGPWNTEAFF. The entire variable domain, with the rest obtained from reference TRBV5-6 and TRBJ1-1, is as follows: DAGVTQSPTHLIKTRGQQVTLRCSPKSGHDTVSWYQQALGQGPQFIFQYYEEEERQRGNFPDRFSGHQFPNYSSELNVNALLLGDSALYLCASSTRQGPWNTEAFFGQGTRLTVV.

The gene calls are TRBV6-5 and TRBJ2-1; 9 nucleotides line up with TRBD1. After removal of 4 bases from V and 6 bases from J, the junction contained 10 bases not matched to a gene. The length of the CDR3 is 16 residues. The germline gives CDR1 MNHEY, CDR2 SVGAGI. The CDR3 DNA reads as TGTGCCAGCAGTTTCACCCGACAGGGGGTATTCAATGAGCAGTTCTTC. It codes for CASSFTRQGVFNEQFF.

The CDR3 DNA sequence: TGCGCCAGCAGCCCCAACGCCCGGACAGGGGGCGGGTATGAGCAGTTCTTC. As protein: CASSPNARTGGGYEQFF. The rearrangement joins TRBV5-1 to TRBJ2-1; 11 nucleotides agree with TRBD1. Per the germline V gene, CDR1 is SGHRS and CDR2 is YFSETQ. This CDR3 contains 17 residues. J lost 8 bases, V lost 4 bases, and 14 bases had no gene match.

DNA for the CDR3: TGTGCCAGCAGCTTACAGGGTAATAGCTACAATGAGCAGTTCTTC. It encodes CASSLQGNSYNEQFF. The rearrangement uses TRBV7-3 and TRBJ2-1; a possible D gene is TRBD1 (5 bases). This CDR3 comprises 15 residues. Deletions cut 2 bases from V and 3 bases from J, with 11 bases between. Germline CDR1 is SGHTA and CDR2 is FQGTGA. Drawing the rest from reference TRBV7-3 and TRBJ2-1, the complete variable domain is GAGVSQTPSNKVTEKGKYVELRCDPISGHTALYWYRQSLGQGPEFLIYFQGTGAADDSGLPNDRFFAVRPEGSVSTLKIQRTERGDSAVYLCASSLQGNSYNEQFFGPGTRLTVL.

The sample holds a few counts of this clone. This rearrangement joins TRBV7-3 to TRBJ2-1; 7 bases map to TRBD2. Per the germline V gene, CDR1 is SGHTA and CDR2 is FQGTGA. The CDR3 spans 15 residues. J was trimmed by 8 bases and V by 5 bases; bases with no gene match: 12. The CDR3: CASSASGTIMDEQFF. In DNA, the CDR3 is TGTGCCAGCAGCGCCTCCGGGACTATAATGGATGAGCAGTTCTTC.

CDR3 protein: CTSSQESGQVSPGNTIYF. In DNA form, the CDR3 reads TGCACCAGCAGCCAAGAATCTGGGCAGGTGAGCCCTGGAAACACCATATATTTT. The rearrangement uses TRBV1 and TRBJ1-3; the table's D call of TRBD1 was not tested on the DNA. TRBV1 is termed a pseudogene. The CDR3 runs 18 residues.

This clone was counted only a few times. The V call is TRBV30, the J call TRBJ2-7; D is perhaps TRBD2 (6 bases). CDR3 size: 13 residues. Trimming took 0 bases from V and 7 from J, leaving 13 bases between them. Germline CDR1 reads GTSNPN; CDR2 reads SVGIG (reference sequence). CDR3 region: CAWSVSGTREQYF. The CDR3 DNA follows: TGTGCCTGGAGTGTAAGTGGGACTCGGGAGCAGTACTTC.

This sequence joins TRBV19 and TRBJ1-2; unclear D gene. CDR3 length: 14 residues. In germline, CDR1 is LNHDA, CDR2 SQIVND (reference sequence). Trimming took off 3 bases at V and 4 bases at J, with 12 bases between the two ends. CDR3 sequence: CASSIQRDGYGYTF. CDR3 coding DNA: TGTGCCAGTAGTATTCAGAGGGATGGCTATGGCTACACCTTC.

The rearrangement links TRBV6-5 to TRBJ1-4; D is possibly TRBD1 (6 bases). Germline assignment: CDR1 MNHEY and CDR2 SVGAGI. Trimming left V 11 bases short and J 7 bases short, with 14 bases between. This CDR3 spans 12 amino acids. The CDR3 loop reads CAAGAKGEKLFF. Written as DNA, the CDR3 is TGTGCCGCGGGGGCCAAAGGTGAAAAACTGTTTTTT.

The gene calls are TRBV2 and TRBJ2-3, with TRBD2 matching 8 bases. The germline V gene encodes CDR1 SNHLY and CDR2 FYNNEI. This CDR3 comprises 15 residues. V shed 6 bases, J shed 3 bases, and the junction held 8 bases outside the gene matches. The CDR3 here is CASRNGVAGTDTQYF. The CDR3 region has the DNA TGTGCCAGCAGGAACGGGGTAGCGGGGACAGATACGCAGTATTTT.

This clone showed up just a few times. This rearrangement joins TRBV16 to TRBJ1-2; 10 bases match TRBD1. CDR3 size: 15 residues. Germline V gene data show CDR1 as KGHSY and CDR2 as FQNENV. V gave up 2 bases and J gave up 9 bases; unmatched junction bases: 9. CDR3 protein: CASSQNPGQGRSYTF. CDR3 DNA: TGTGCCAGCAGCCAAAACCCGGGACAGGGGAGGAGCTACACCTTC. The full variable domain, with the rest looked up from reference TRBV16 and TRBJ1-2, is GEEVAQTPKHLVRGEGQKAKLYCAPIKGHSYVFWYQQVLKNEFKFLISFQNENVFDETGMPKERFSAKCLPNSPCSLEIQATKLEDSAVYFCASSQNPGQGRSYTFGSGTRLTVV.

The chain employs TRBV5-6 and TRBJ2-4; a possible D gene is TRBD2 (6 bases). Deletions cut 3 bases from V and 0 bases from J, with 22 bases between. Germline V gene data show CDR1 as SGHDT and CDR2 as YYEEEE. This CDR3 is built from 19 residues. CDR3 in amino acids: CASSSLGLLAREAKNIQYF. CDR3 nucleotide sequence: TGTGCCAGCAGCTCGCTAGGCCTACTAGCCCGCGAAGCCAAAAACATTCAGTACTTC. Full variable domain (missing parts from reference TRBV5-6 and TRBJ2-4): DAGVTQSPTHLIKTRGQQVTLRCSPKSGHDTVSWYQQALGQGPQFIFQYYEEEERQRGNFPDRFSGHQFPNYSSELNVNALLLGDSALYLCASSSLGLLAREAKNIQYFGAGTRLSVL.

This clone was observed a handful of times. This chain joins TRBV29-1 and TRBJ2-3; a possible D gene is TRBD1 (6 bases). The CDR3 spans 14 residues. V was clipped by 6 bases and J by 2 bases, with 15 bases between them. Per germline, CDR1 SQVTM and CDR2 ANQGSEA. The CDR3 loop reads CSVGPGDPTDTQYF. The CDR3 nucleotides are TGCAGCGTGGGACCAGGGGACCCCACAGATACGCAGTATTTT.

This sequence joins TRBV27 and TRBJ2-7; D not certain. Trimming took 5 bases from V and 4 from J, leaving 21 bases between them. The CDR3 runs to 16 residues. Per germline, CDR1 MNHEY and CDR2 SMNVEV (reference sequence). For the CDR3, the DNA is TGTGCCAGCAGTCTACTCCAACAGCTACAACGATACGAGCAGTACTTC. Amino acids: CASSLLQQLQRYEQYF.

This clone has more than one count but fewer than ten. The CDR3 bases are TGTGCCAGCAGCTCCGGAGGGACAGGGGACTATGGCTACACCTTC. Its protein product is CASSSGGTGDYGYTF. J is TRBJ1-2 and V is TRBV7-2, with 10 bases identical to TRBD1. The CDR3 loop spans 15 amino acids. Germline-derived CDR1 and CDR2 are SGHTA and FQGNSA. The V gene end was trimmed by 4 bases and the J gene end by 3 bases; junction bases not matched to a gene: 5. Full variable domain (missing parts from reference TRBV7-2 and TRBJ1-2): GAGVSQSPSNKVTEKGKDVELRCDPISGHTALYWYRQSLGQGLEFLIYFQGNSAPDKSGLPSDRFSAERTGGSVSTLTIQRTQQEDSAVYLCASSSGGTGDYGYTFGSGTRLTVV.

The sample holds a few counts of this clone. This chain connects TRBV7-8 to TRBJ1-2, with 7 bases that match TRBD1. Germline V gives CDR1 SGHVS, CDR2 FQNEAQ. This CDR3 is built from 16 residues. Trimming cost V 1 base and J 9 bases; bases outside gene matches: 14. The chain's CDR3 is CASSLEGDSKPLSYTF. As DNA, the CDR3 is TGTGCCAGCAGCTTAGAGGGGGACAGCAAACCCCTTAGCTACACCTTC.

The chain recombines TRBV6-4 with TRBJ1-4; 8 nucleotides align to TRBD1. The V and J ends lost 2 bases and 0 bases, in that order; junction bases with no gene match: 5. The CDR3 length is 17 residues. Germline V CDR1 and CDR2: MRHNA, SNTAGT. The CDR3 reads CASSDPGRGPTNEKLFF. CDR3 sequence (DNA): TGTGCCAGCAGTGACCCGGGCAGGGGGCCAACTAATGAAAAACTGTTTTTT.

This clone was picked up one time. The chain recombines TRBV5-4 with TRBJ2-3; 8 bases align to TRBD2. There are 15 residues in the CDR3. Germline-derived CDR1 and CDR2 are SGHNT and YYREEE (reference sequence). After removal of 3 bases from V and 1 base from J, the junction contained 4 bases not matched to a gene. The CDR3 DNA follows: TGTGCCAGCAGCTGGTTTAGCGGGGGCACAGATACGCAGTATTTT. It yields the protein CASSWFSGGTDTQYF.

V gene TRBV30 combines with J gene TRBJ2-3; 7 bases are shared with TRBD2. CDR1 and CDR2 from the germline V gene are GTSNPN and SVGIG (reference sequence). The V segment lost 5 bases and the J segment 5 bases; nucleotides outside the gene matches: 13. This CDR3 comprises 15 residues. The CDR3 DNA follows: TGTGCCTGGGATTCTCGGGAGCGGGGAATAGATACGCAGTATTTT. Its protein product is CAWDSRERGIDTQYF. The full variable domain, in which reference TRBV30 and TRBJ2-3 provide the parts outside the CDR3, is SQTIHQWPATLVQPVGSPLSLECTVEGTSNPNLYWYRQAAGRGLQLLFYSVGIGQISSEVPQNLSASRPQDRQFILSSKKLLLSDSGFYLCAWDSRERGIDTQYFGPGTRLTVL.

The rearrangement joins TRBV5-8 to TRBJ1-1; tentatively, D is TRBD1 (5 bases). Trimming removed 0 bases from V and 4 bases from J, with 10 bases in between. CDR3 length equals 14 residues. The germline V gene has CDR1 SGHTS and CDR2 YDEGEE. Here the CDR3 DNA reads TGTGCCAGCAGCTTGGGCGGACACACCACTGAAGCTTTCTTT. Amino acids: CASSLGGHTTEAFF.

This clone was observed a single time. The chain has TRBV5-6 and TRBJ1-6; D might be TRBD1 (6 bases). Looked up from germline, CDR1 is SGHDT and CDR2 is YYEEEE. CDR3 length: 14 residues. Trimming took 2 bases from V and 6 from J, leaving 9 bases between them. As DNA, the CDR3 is TGTGCCAGCAGCTTAACAGGGAGTAATTCACCCCTCCACTTT. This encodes CASSLTGSNSPLHF.

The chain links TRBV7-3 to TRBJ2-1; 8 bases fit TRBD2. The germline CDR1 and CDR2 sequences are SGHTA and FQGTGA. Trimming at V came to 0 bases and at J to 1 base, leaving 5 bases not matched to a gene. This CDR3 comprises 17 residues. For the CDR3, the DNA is TGTGCCAGCAGCTTAACCCCCGGGACTAGGTCCTACAATGAGCAGTTCTTC. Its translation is CASSLTPGTRSYNEQFF. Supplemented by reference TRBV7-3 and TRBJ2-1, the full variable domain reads GAGVSQTPSNKVTEKGKYVELRCDPISGHTALYWYRQSLGQGPEFLIYFQGTGAADDSGLPNDRFFAVRPEGSVSTLKIQRTERGDSAVYLCASSLTPGTRSYNEQFFGPGTRLTVL.

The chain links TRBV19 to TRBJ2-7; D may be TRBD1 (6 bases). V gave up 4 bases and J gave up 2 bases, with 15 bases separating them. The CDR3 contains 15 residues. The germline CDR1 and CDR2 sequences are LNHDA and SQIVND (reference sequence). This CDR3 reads CASSKSRTDTYEQYF. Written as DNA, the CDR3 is TGTGCCAGTAGTAAGAGCAGGACAGACACCTACGAGCAGTACTTC.

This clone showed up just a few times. The CDR3 DNA reads TGTGCCAGTAGTATGGGGAGGACCCAGTACTTC. It translates to CASSMGRTQYF. The chain combines TRBV19 with TRBJ2-5, with a tentative D call TRBD2 (5 bases). This CDR3 spans 11 amino acids. The V end was cut by 3 bases, the J end by 7 bases, with 6 bases between. Germline CDR1 and CDR2: LNHDA and SQIVND (reference sequence).

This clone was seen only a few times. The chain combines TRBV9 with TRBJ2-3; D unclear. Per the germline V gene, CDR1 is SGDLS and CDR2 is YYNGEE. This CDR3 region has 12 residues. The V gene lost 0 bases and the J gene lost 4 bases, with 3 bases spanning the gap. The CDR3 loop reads CASSVASDTQYF. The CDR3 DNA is TGTGCCAGCAGCGTAGCTTCAGATACGCAGTATTTT.

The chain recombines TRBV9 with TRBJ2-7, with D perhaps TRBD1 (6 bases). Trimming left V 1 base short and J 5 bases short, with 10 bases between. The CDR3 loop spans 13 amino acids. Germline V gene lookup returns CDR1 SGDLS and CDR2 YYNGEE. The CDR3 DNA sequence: TGTGCCAGCAGCGTAACAGGGTTCCACGAGCAGTACTTC. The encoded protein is CASSVTGFHEQYF.